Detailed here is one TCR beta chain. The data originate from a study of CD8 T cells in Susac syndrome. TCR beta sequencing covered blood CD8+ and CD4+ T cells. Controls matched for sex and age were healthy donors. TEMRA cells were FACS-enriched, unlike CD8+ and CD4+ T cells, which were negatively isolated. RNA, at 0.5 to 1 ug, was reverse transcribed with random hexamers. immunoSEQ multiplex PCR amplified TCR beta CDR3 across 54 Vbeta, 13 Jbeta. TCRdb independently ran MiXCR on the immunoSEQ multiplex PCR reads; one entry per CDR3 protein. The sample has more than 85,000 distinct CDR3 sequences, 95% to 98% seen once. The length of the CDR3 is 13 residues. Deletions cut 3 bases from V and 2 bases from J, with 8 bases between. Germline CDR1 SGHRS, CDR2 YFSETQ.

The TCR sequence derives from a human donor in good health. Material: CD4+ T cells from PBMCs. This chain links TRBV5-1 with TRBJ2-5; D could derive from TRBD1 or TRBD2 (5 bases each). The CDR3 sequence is CASSSGPQETQYF. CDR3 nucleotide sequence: TGCGCCAGCAGCTCGGGACCACAAGAGACCCAGTACTTC.